This is a list of T cell receptor beta chains from one sample in a study of vaccination effects on CD4 cells after COVID-19. No cognate antigen is known for these TCRs. The method was immunoSEQ multiplex PCR; TCRdb's version includes in-frame clones alone and lacks a portion of them. The sample contains tens of thousands of clones, 72% of which appear only once. Sequencing used CD4+ T cells from PBMCs cultured with a peptide pool, obtained before COVID-19 vaccination. The origin of the receptors is a human donor who had a prior SARS-CoV-2 infection. CDR3s include the opening cysteine and the closing phenylalanine or tryptophan. D genes are given only for firm matches. The size entry is marked missing in some rows and otherwise reads once, few, many or a size class.

J | D | size | V | DNA | CDR3
TRBJ1-5 | . | many | TRBV4-1 | TGCGCCAGCAGCCTGCGAACAGGGAACCTTAGGAATCAGCCCCAGCATTTT | CASSLRTGNLRNQPQHF
TRBJ2-4 | TRBD2 | . | TRBV9 | TGTGCCAGCAGCGTAGGGGCGGGAGCCCTAGCCAAAAACATTCAGTACTTC | CASSVGAGALAKNIQYF
TRBJ2-1 | TRBD2 | . | TRBV5-1 | TGCGCCAGCAGCCTCGTAGCGGGGGAAGGCTACAATGAGCAGTTCTTC | CASSLVAGEGYNEQFF
TRBJ1-2 | TRBD1 | . | TRBV7-3 | TGTGCCAGCAGCTCCCTGGACAGGTCGGGCTACACCTTC | CASSSLDRSGYTF
TRBJ1-3 | . | . | TRBV7-2 | TGTGCCAGCAGCTCACAGCCTAGAAACACCATATATTTT | CASSSQPRNTIYF
TRBJ1-2 | . | few | TRBV6-5 | TGTGCCAGCAACCCCGGGACAACAAACTATGGCTACACCTTC | CASNPGTTNYGYTF
TRBJ2-1 | TRBD2 | few | TRBV29-1 | TGCAGCGGAGTAGCGGGAGAGACCTACAATGAGCAGTTCTTC | CSGVAGETYNEQFF
TRBJ2-7 | . | once | TRBV11-2 | TGTGCCAGCAGCTTACCGGACGAGCGTTACGAGCAGTACTTC | CASSLPDERYEQYF
TRBJ2-2 | TRBD2 | once | TRBV9 | TGTGCCAGCAGCCCAAACAGAGGGACGGGACTAGCGATCACCGGGGAGCTGTTTTTT | CASSPNRGTGLAITGELFF
TRBJ2-2 | . | . | TRBV25-1 | TGTGCCAGCCGTCCCAGGGGGGACACCGGGGAGCTGTTTTTT | CASRPRGDTGELFF
TRBJ1-2 | . | . | TRBV3-1/TRBV3-2 | TGTGCCAGCAGCCAAGATGGGGGTGATGGCTACACCTTC | CASSQDGGDGYTF
TRBJ2-1 | TRBD1 | few | TRBV7-7 | TGTGCTAGCAGCTTGAACAGGGGAAACAATGAGCAGTTCTTC | CASSLNRGNNEQFF
TRBJ2-5 | TRBD2 | . | TRBV5-1 | TGCGCCAGCAGCTTGTTGCAAGCGGGAGTATATGAGACCCAGTACTTC | CASSLLQAGVYETQYF
TRBJ1-6 | TRBD1 | . | TRBV5-1 | TGCGCCAGCAGTCCCCGGGACAGGATGTATAATTCACCCCTCCACTTT | CASSPRDRMYNSPLHF
TRBJ1-2 | TRBD1 | . | TRBV19 | TGTGCCAGTAGTATGGGACAGGGGGGCGGCTACACCTTC | CASSMGQGGGYTF
TRBJ2-1 | TRBD2 | . | TRBV5-1 | TGCGCCAGCAGCTACCTAGCGGGAGGGGCGAATGAGCAGTTCTTC | CASSYLAGGANEQFF
TRBJ2-2 | . | . | TRBV5-4 | TGTGCCAGCAGCTTAGCAGGGGCCACCGGGGAGCTGTTTTTT | CASSLAGATGELFF
TRBJ1-5 | TRBD1 | . | TRBV3-1/TRBV3-2 | TGTGCCAGCAGCCAGACGGGACAGGGAATTCAGCCCCAGCATTTT | CASSQTGQGIQPQHF
TRBJ2-1 | TRBD2 | . | TRBV10-3 | TGTGCCATAACGACCGGACTAGCGCAAAACCATGAGCAGTTCTTC | CAITTGLAQNHEQFF
TRBJ1-3 | . | few | TRBV4-1 | TGCGCCAGCAGCCGAGAGGGTAGATACTCTGGAAACACCATATATTTT | CASSREGRYSGNTIYF
TRBJ1-6 | TRBD1 | few | TRBV6-5 | TGTGCCACCACGGACAGGGTTTCACCCCTCCACTTT | CATTDRVSPLHF
TRBJ2-7 | . | . | TRBV6-5 | TGTGCCAGCAGTCTGGGGAGCTCCTACGAGCAGTACTTC | CASSLGSSYEQYF
TRBJ2-1 | TRBD2 | few | TRBV14 | TGTGCCAGCAGCTGGACTAGCGGGGCTCTCTGGAATGAGCAGTTCTTC | CASSWTSGALWNEQFF
TRBJ2-1 | . | . | TRBV29-1 | TGCAGCGCTCTCATACTAGACGTTGAGCAGTTCTTC | CSALILDVEQFF
TRBJ1-5 | . | . | TRBV12-5 | TGTGCTAGTGGTGGAGGGCGCGGGGAGCCCCAGCATTTT | CASGGGRGEPQHF
TRBJ1-5 | . | . | TRBV2 | TGTGCCAGCAAGGGCGATGAGGGCAGGGATGGTCAGCCCCAGCATTTT | CASKGDEGRDGQPQHF
TRBJ1-4 | TRBD1 | . | TRBV2 | TGTGCCAGCTGGCAACAGGGGGTGGTTGAAAAACTGTTTTTT | CASWQQGVVEKLFF